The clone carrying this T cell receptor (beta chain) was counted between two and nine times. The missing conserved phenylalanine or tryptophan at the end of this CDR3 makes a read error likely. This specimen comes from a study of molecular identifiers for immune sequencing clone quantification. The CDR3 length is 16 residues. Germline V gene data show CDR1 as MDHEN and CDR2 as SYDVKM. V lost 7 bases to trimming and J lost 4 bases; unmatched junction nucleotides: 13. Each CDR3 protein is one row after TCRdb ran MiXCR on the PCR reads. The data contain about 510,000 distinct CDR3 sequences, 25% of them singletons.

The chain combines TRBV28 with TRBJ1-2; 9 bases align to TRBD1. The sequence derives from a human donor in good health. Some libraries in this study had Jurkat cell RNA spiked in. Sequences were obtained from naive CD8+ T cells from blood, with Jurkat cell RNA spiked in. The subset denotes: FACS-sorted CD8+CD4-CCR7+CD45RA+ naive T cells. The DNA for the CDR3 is TGTGCCAGCACCCACGCATGGGGACAGGGTTCCTATGGCTACACCATC. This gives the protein CASTHAWGQGSYGYTI.